This T cell receptor (beta chain) is drawn from a study of T cells in Graves' hyperthyroidism and ophthalmopathy. Researchers barred patients who had uncontrolled infection, other autoimmune disease, pregnancy or lactation. Thyroid ultrasound, orbital computed tomography, clinical symptoms, and serum thyroxine and TRAb underpinned diagnoses. What was amplified from RNA transcripts were TCR beta CDR3 regions. The primer set for the first-round RT-PCR of the TCR CDR3 was HTBI. TCRdb reprocessed the multiplex PCR reads with MiXCR, giving one entry per CDR3 protein. The sample lists hundreds of thousands of distinct CDR3 sequences, about 16% occurring once. A word on this clonotype: Its antigen is undetermined.

Whole-study results and caveats: Ophthalmopathy prediction by the model preceded onset by a median roughly 6 months. The blood repertoire included most of the expanded thyroid clonotypes above 0.001.

J gave up 10 bases and V 6 bases, and 8 bases lay outside the gene matches. The CDR3 covers 13 residues. This clonotype was sampled from a woman in her forties with Graves' ophthalmopathy. This rearrangement joins TRBV12-3 or TRBV12-4 to TRBJ2-1; TRBD2 matches at 8 bases. The sequenced sample was blood. CDR3 DNA: TGTGCCAGCAGCACACTAGCGGTCTGGGAGCAGTTCTTC. Translating it yields CASSTLAVWEQFF.